This TCR beta chain was sequenced in a study of CD8 T cells in ankylosing spondylitis. Many counts were recorded for this clonotype. Its antigen is not identified. The ends were cut back, 4 bases at V and 6 bases at J, with 15 bases in the middle. Germline CDR1 is KGHDR and CDR2 is SFDVKD. The CDR3 consists of 15 residues. Study results and caveats: Clones tied to disease were said to be significantly enriched in matched ankylosing spondylitis synovial fluid.

TCRdb independently ran MiXCR on the 5' RACE reads; one entry per CDR3 protein. The table records 30,000 to 35,000 distinct CDR3 sequences, 30% of them present only once. This chain links TRBV24-1 with TRBJ2-1; D possibly corresponds to TRBD2 (6 bases). Sequences were obtained from synovial fluid, either unsorted or a sorted T cell fraction (not recorded which). This sequence was found in a male donor with ankylosing spondylitis. In nucleotides, the CDR3 is TGTGCCACCAGTGACTGGAGGGAGAAAGGCAATGAGCAGTTCTTC. Translating it yields CATSDWREKGNEQFF.